These T cell receptor beta chains were read from a single sample in a study of blood T cell repertoires in COVID-19. The data were produced by immunoSEQ multiplex PCR, yet TCRdb's version contains in-frame clones alone and is incomplete. The sample lists about 280,000 clones, under 90% occurring once. Sequenced input: peripheral blood. The receptors originated from a woman under 40 with COVID-19, enrolled during active disease. The CDR3 runs from the conserved cysteine through the conserved F or W. The D gene is left open where the match is weak. Clone sizes are given selectively: once, few, many, or a class where the clone is expanded.

TRBV27	NA	few	TRBJ1-5	CAAGDSNQPQHF	TGTGCTGCGGGCGATAGCAATCAGCCCCAGCATTTT
TRBV11-2	NA	NA	TRBJ2-7	CASSSGTTPEQYF	TGTGCCAGCAGCTCCGGGACAACCCCCGAGCAGTACTTC
TRBV6-5	TRBD1	NA	TRBJ1-5	CASGGGQVRGQPQHF	TGTGCCAGCGGGGGGGGACAGGTTAGAGGGCAGCCCCAGCATTTT
TRBV7-9	TRBD1	NA	TRBJ1-5	CASSLTGQGAGQPQHF	TGTGCCAGCAGTCTTACCGGACAGGGGGCTGGTCAGCCCCAGCATTTT
TRBV19	NA	few	TRBJ2-6	CASSMWRSGANVLTF	TGTGCCAGTAGTATGTGGAGGTCTGGGGCCAACGTCCTGACTTTC
TRBV2	NA	NA	TRBJ2-5	CASRGAVEETQYF	TGTGCCAGCAGGGGGGCGGTGGAAGAGACCCAGTACTTC
TRBV24-1	NA	NA	TRBJ1-6	CATSDRSYNSPLHF	TGTGCCACCAGTGATCGCAGTTATAATTCACCCCTCCACTTT
TRBV7-9	TRBD2	NA	TRBJ2-7	CASSLGTSIYEQYF	TGTGCCAGCAGCTTAGGGACTAGTATCTACGAGCAGTACTTC
TRBV6-5	NA	NA	TRBJ2-7	CASGPHSYEQYF	TGTGCCAGCGGGCCCCACTCCTACGAGCAGTACTTC
TRBV5-4	NA	NA	TRBJ2-7	CATSIGGWSYEQYF	TGTGCCACCAGTATCGGGGGTTGGTCCTACGAGCAGTACTTC
TRBV27	TRBD2	NA	TRBJ2-7	CASSLSAGGHYEQYF	TGTGCCAGCAGTTTATCAGCGGGGGGGCACTACGAGCAGTACTTC
TRBV6-5	NA	NA	TRBJ1-2	CASSYSLGQGNGYTF	TGTGCCAGCAGTTACTCGTTGGGACAAGGGAATGGCTACACCTTC
TRBV6-5	NA	NA	TRBJ2-5	CASRRNQETQYF	TGTGCCAGCAGGAGGAACCAAGAGACCCAGTACTTC
TRBV5-1	TRBD1	once	TRBJ2-1	CASSPDRGPSQFF	TGCGCCAGCAGCCCGGACAGGGGGCCCTCCCAGTTCTTC
TRBV4-2	NA	few	TRBJ1-2	CASSHGAGSGGYTF	TGTGCCAGCAGCCATGGGGCAGGGTCCGGTGGCTACACCTTC
TRBV27	NA	once	TRBJ1-6	CASSQVRLNSPLHF	TGTGCCAGCAGCCAGGTCAGATTGAATTCACCCCTCCACTTT
TRBV6-4	NA	NA	TRBJ1-5	CASSVEVFNQPQHF	TGTGCCAGCAGTGTAGAAGTATTCAATCAGCCCCAGCATTTT
TRBV5-6	NA	NA	TRBJ1-4	CASSPSTNTQKLFF	TGTGCCAGCAGCCCATCAACTAATACGCAAAAACTGTTTTTT
TRBV9	NA	NA	TRBJ1-2	CASSVASGPPNYGYTF	TGTGCCAGCAGCGTAGCCAGCGGACCTCCTAACTATGGCTACACCTTC
TRBV19	NA	NA	TRBJ2-2	CASSLQGPGELFF	TGTGCCAGTAGTCTGCAGGGTCCCGGGGAGCTGTTTTTT
TRBV6-5	NA	NA	TRBJ1-6	CASSYSTVYNSPLHF	TGTGCCAGCAGTTACTCGACAGTTTATAATTCACCCCTCCACTTT
TRBV5-4	NA	NA	TRBJ2-7	CASSSYDISYEQYF	TGTGCCAGCAGCTCTTATGACATCTCCTACGAGCAGTACTTC
TRBV2	NA	NA	TRBJ2-7	CASSEYEQYF	TGTGCCAGCAGTGAATATGAGCAGTACTTC
TRBV4-1	NA	NA	TRBJ1-1	CASSREGHMNTEAFF	TGCGCCAGCAGCCGGGAGGGACATATGAACACTGAAGCTTTCTTT
TRBV19	TRBD1	NA	TRBJ1-2	CASLPDRGNVLWGYTF	TGTGCCAGCCTTCCGGACAGGGGGAACGTTCTATGGGGCTACACCTTC
TRBV6-5	NA	NA	TRBJ1-3	CASSYGRQHTIYF	TGTGCCAGCAGTTATGGCAGGCAACACACCATATATTTT
TRBV24-1	TRBD1	NA	TRBJ2-3	CATSDPLAGGVSDTQYF	TGTGCCACCAGTGATCCCCTGGCAGGGGGAGTTTCAGATACGCAGTATTTT
TRBV30	TRBD2	NA	TRBJ2-5	CAWSAQLAGVPGAVTQYF	TGTGCCTGGAGTGCCCAACTAGCGGGGGTGCCCGGAGCCGTGACCCAGTACTTC
TRBV7-9	NA	NA	TRBJ1-1	CASSLHPRYMNTEAFF	TGTGCCAGCAGCTTACACCCCCGATACATGAACACTGAAGCTTTCTTT
TRBV19	TRBD2	NA	TRBJ2-2	CASSSPISGGSRELFF	TGTGCCAGTAGTTCCCCGATTAGCGGGGGGAGCCGGGAGCTGTTTTTT
TRBV6-5	NA	few	TRBJ1-4	CASGRGAPNEKLFF	TGTGCCAGCGGACGGGGGGCACCCAATGAAAAACTGTTTTTT
TRBV6-6	NA	NA	TRBJ2-1	CASSLLSEQFF	TGTGCCAGCAGTTTGCTCAGTGAGCAGTTCTTC
TRBV10-1	NA	once	TRBJ2-7	CASSDGRGDTYEQYF	TGCGCCAGCAGTGACGGGCGGGGAGATACCTACGAGCAGTACTTC
TRBV19	NA	NA	TRBJ1-2	CASSAQDAGYTF	TGTGCCAGTAGTGCTCAGGATGCGGGCTACACCTTC
TRBV4-1	TRBD1	few	TRBJ1-3	CASSHQTGAGNTIYF	TGCGCCAGCAGCCACCAAACAGGGGCTGGAAACACCATATATTTT
TRBV7-2	NA	NA	TRBJ2-5	CASSLSGEWAQYF	TGTGCCAGCAGCTTGAGTGGGGAGTGGGCCCAGTACTTC
TRBV6-2/TRBV6-3	NA	NA	TRBJ1-1	CASSYSRREMNTEAFF	TGTGCCAGCAGTTACTCGCGAAGGGAGATGAACACTGAAGCTTTCTTT
TRBV27	TRBD1	NA	TRBJ1-6	CASSSRGRYNSPLHF	TGTGCCAGCAGTTCCAGGGGGCGGTATAATTCACCCCTCCACTTT
TRBV7-9	NA	NA	TRBJ1-6	CASSLGGNSPLHF	TGTGCCAGCAGCCTGGGGGGGAATTCACCCCTCCACTTT
TRBV10-2	TRBD2	NA	TRBJ2-7	CASRRASGVYEQYF	TGCGCCAGCAGGCGGGCTAGCGGGGTCTACGAGCAGTACTTC
TRBV4-2	TRBD2	few	TRBJ2-7	CASSEFGTSDTYEQYF	TGTGCCAGCAGCGAATTCGGGACTAGCGATACCTACGAGCAGTACTTC
TRBV6-5	NA	NA	TRBJ2-7	CASSYRATSDIEQYF	TGTGCCAGCAGTTACAGAGCCACGTCTGACATCGAGCAGTACTTC
TRBV13	NA	NA	TRBJ1-2	CASKEGPLRPNGYTF	TGTGCCAGCAAGGAGGGGCCTCTGAGGCCAAATGGCTACACCTTC
TRBV19	NA	NA	TRBJ1-2	CASSRTGPRSYGYTF	TGTGCCAGTAGTAGAACAGGGCCCAGGAGCTATGGCTACACCTTC
TRBV7-9	TRBD1	NA	TRBJ1-1	CASSYRTGEATEAFF	TGTGCCAGCAGCTATCGGACAGGGGAGGCCACTGAAGCTTTCTTT
TRBV19	NA	NA	TRBJ1-2	CASAREGKYGYTF	TGTGCCAGTGCGCGGGAGGGAAAGTATGGCTACACCTTC